Given below is one TCR beta chain in context. Its antigen is not yet known. Within one base of it there is no much larger clone, and no base qualities were kept. These data originate in a study of T-cell memory formation after mild COVID-19 (dated by TCRdb to about 2021). Notes on the research overall: TCR sequence clusters from the two donors were largely donor specific. Two young, previously healthy adult volunteers made up the cohort, one male and one female. T-cell clones expanding and contracting after mild COVID-19 in two donors were tracked by longitudinal TCRalpha and TCRbeta repertoire sequencing.

The instrument was an Illumina NovaSeq 6000. TCRalpha and TCRbeta cDNA libraries were constructed by 5'RACE with constant-segment primers, with sample barcodes and unique molecular identifiers being introduced. Trizol reagent was used to extract RNA from every sample. Libraries were amplified in two PCR steps, with a second sample barcode and Illumina TruSeq adapters added in the second step. Libraries were sequenced on an Illumina NovaSeq with 2 x 150 bp paired-end reads. The paper's processing steps were these. With migec v1.2.7, reads were demultiplexed and then collapsed into UMI-guided consensus sequences. Using mixcr v2.1.11, UMI consensuses were aligned to TRA and TRB V and J templates and then assembled into clonotypes. A clonotype was counted as expanded or contracted only when both edgeR and NoisET called the clonotype significant, with the noise models trained on biological replicates. For edgeR calls, the cutoffs were a false discovery rate-adjusted p below 0.01 and a log2 fold-change threshold of 1. As an exploratory analysis of dynamics, max-normalized trajectories of the 1000 most abundant clonotypes were examined by PCA with hierarchical clustering. Separately sequenced CD4+ and CD8+ repertoires were used to assign a CD4 or CD8 phenotype to each responding clone. Starting from the raw public reads, TCRdb applied fastp trimming at Q25, assembled clones with MiXCR and retained in-frame beta chains. Identical CDR3 proteins give one entry, which carries the most common genes and DNA. TCRdb, not the original authors, processed these V and J calls. This sample holds around 7,200 distinct CDR3 sequences; around 32% were observed only once. Around 52% of the sample belongs to the ten largest clones.

PBMCs were isolated by Ficoll-Paque density gradient centrifugation. Beyond this particular receptor, the publication reports: Whether the second-wave clones peaking on day 37 were SARS-CoV-2 specific was not confirmed. Some responding clones were detected in pre-infection memory, suggesting pre-existing cross-reactive memory T cells joined the SARS-CoV-2 response. Clones that contracted from day 15 to 85 showed balanced CD4/CD8 phenotypes, whereas a second wave of clones that expanded from day 15 to 37 leaned towards CD4+. The study covered only a couple of mild cases, and larger cohorts including severe cases with pre-infection samples were considered necessary. Contracting CD4+ clones were found mainly in CM and EM memory subsets, while CD8+ clones were enriched in EMRA.

The sequencing input was PBMCs or a T cell subset sorted from them (not recorded which). The TCR sequence derives from an adult woman who had mild COVID-19 (a few samples of this study predate the infection). The sample titles of this study are shuffled in the database, so cell type and time point are left out; the donor was told from shared clones.

CDR3 protein: CASSQEASLAGASDTQYF. The DNA sequence reads TGCGCCAGCAGCCAAGAAGCCTCCCTAGCGGGGGCCTCAGATACGCAGTATTTT. The sequence joins TRBV4-3 to TRBJ2-3, and 10 bases in between align with TRBD2. The CDR3 sequence holds 18 residues, the cysteine and phenylalanine included. The retained sequence is limited to the CDR3, 54 bases, with the frame set at the first base. Here V drops 0 bases and J drops 4 bases, and the junction holds 10 bases not matched to any gene. The germline V gene provides CDR1 LGHNA and CDR2 YSLEER.